This T cell receptor (beta chain) came from a study of blood T cell repertoires in COVID-19. The sample holds one count of this clone. The cohort comprised adults aged 18 to 89 years residing in under 30 US areas. Categorization into cohorts depended on clinical history that participants reported. Donors of Cohort 3 who recovered were those that had two negative PCRs, clearance, or symptom resolution. The CDR3 totals 15 residues. The ends were cut back, 6 bases at V and 2 bases at J, with 14 bases in the middle. The V gene's germline CDR1 is LNHDA and CDR2 SQIVND (reference sequence). Authors' methods: How many nucleated cells were present was estimated from reference gene primer amplification. TCRdb keeps only in-frame clones here, not all; method: immunoSEQ multiplex PCR. V and J calls plus clone size are reproduced from that table; the DNA served to infer D and trimming. The data hold over 150,000 clones, with 84% observed a single time.

The sequence was collected from a man aged 50 or older who had recovered from COVID-19. The sample comprised PBMCs or T cells enriched from blood (not recorded which). The V call is TRBV19, the J call TRBJ1-5; possibly TRBD1 for D (6 bases). Here the CDR3 reads CASRDGGSGNQPQHF. For the CDR3, the DNA is TGTGCCAGTAGGGATGGGGGCTCGGGCAATCAGCCCCAGCATTTT. Looking up the rest from reference TRBV19 and TRBJ1-5 gives the full variable domain: DGGITQSPKYLFRKEGQNVTLSCEQNLNHDAMYWYRQDPGQGLRLIYYSQIVNDFQKGDIAEGYSVSREKKESFPLTVTSAQKNPTAFYLCASRDGGSGNQPQHFGDGTRLSIL.